This T cell receptor beta chain was observed in a study of cytomegalovirus exposure and HLA in healthy donors. The study's findings and limits: DRB1 showed the most TCR associations and HLA-C the fewest in a later analysis, as rates varied by HLA locus. Later, an analysis found that common viral pathogens appeared to be linked with several of the most significant clusters.

A word on this clone: The antigen is not known.

The PCR used 60 Vbeta and 13 Jbeta primers. Clones were sequenced by immunoSEQ multiplex PCR, and TCRdb holds only the in-frame ones, with some missing. The data hold around 140,000 clones, with 65% to 80% observed a single time. The sample consisted of PBMCs. The sequence derives from a male donor in good health and CMV-seronegative.

In DNA form, the CDR3 reads TGCGCCAGCAGCTGGGGAGGGACAGGGCCCCAAGAGACCCAGTACTTC. It specifies CASSWGGTGPQETQYF. The chain joins TRBV5-1 to TRBJ2-5; 9 bases map to TRBD1. Germline values: CDR1 SGHRS, CDR2 YFSETQ. V shed 3 bases, J shed 1 base, and the junction held 7 bases outside the gene matches. The CDR3 contains 16 residues.